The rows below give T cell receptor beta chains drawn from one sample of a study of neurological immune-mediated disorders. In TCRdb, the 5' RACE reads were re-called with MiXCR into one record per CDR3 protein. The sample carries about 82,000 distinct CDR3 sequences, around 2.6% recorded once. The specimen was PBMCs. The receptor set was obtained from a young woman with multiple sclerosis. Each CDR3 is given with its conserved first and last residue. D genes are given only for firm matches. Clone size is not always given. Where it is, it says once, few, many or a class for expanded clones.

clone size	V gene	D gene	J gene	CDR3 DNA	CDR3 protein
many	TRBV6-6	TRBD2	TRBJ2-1	TGTGCCAGCAGTTACGGGTTTTCACGCGGGAGAGTCAATGAGCAGTTCTTC	CASSYGFSRGRVNEQFF
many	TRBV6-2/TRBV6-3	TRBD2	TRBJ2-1	TGTGCCAGCAGATCCCACTCCTTCGGACTAGCGGGAGATCCTAATGAGCAGTTCTTC	CASRSHSFGLAGDPNEQFF
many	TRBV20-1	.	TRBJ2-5	TGCAGTGCTCTTAACACAGGGTGGGAGACCCAGTACTTC	CSALNTGWETQYF
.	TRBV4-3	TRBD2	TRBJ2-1	TGCGCCAGCAGCCAAGCACTAGCGGGCTCCTACAATGAGCAGTTCTTC	CASSQALAGSYNEQFF
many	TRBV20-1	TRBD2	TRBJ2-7	TGCAGTGCCCTGAGCGGGAGCGAGACCTACGAGCAGTACTTC	CSALSGSETYEQYF
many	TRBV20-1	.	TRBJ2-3	TGCAGTGCTGATAAGACAGCGGACCAATTCACAGATACGCAGTATTTT	CSADKTADQFTDTQYF
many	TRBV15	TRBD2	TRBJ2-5	TGTGCCACCAGCAGAGATCGCGGGGGAGAACAAGAGACCCAGTACTTC	CATSRDRGGEQETQYF
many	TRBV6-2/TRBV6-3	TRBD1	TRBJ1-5	TGTGCCAGCAGTTCGGTGACAGGGTTTGGCAATCAGCCCCAGCATTTT	CASSSVTGFGNQPQHF
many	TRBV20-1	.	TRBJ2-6	TGCAGTGCTAGACCTTCAGGGGCTGGGGCCAACGTCCTGACTTTC	CSARPSGAGANVLTF
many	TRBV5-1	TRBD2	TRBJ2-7	TGCGCCAGCAGCTTGGCTAGCGGGAACTACGAGCAGTACTTC	CASSLASGNYEQYF
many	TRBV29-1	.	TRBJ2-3	TGCAGCGTCGCTCCGGCTAGTCCTGATACGCAGTATTTT	CSVAPASPDTQYF
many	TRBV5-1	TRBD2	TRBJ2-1	TGCGCCAGCAGCTTGGGATCGACTAGCGGGAGTTACAATGAGCAGTTCTTC	CASSLGSTSGSYNEQFF
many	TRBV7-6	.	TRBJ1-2	TGTGCCAGCAGCTTAAGCGCAGGGGTCTATGGCTACACCTTC	CASSLSAGVYGYTF
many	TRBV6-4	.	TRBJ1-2	TGTGCCAGCAGTGACTCGATAAGGAGCGGGGCCTATGGCTACACCTTC	CASSDSIRSGAYGYTF
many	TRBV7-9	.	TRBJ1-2	TGTGCCAGCAGCTTGGATTCCGGGGGTGGCTACACCTTC	CASSLDSGGGYTF
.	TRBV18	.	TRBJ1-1	TGTGCCAGCTCAATAAACACTGAAGCTTTCTTT	CASSINTEAFF
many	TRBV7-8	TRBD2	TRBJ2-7	TGTGCCAGCAGCGGCGGACTAGCGGGAGAATACGAGCAGTACTTC	CASSGGLAGEYEQYF
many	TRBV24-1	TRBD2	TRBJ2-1	TGTGCCACCAGTGATCCGGGGGGGACACTAGAGCAGTTCTTC	CATSDPGGTLEQFF
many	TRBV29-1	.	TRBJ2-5	TGCAGCGTCACGGGATCCGCGACCTTAGAGACCCAGTACTTC	CSVTGSATLETQYF
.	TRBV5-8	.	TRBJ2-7	TGTGCCAGCAGCCTCCGCGGCTATGGCCCCAGCTCCTACGAGCAGTACTTC	CASSLRGYGPSSYEQYF
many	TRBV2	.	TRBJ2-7	TGTGCCAGCAGGGGGGGCGGTGCGGGACGTTATCCCGAGCAGTACTTC	CASRGGGAGRYPEQYF
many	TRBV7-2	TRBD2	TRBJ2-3	TGTGCCAGCAGCTCGATAGCGGGAGATTACACAGATACGCAGTATTTT	CASSSIAGDYTDTQYF
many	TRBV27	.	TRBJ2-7	TGTGCCAGCAGTCCCTCCTCCGGGGTAACCTACGAGCAGTACTTC	CASSPSSGVTYEQYF
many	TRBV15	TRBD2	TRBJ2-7	TGTGCCACCAGCAGAGATGGACTAGCGGGAGGCCACGAGCAGTACTTC	CATSRDGLAGGHEQYF
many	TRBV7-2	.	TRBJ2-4	TGTGCCAGCAGCTTCAGGGGGGCGGACATTCAGTACTTC	CASSFRGADIQYF
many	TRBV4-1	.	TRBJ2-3	TGCGCCAGCAGCCACCTCGCCACCTCAGGCGATACGCAGTATTTT	CASSHLATSGDTQYF
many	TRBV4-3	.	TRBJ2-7	TGCGCCAGCAGCCAAGTGAGGGCGGGATTTACGTCCTACGAGCAGTACTTC	CASSQVRAGFTSYEQYF
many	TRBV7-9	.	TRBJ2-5	TGTGCCAGCAGCCCCACCAACTTCGGGGAGACCCAGTACTTC	CASSPTNFGETQYF
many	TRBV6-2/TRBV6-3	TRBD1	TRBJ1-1	TGTGCCAGCAGGCGCGACAGGGGAGGGACTGAAGCTTTCTTT	CASRRDRGGTEAFF
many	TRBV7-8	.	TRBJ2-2	TGTGCCAGCAGGAGCGGGCGGAACACCGGGGAGCTGTTTTTT	CASRSGRNTGELFF
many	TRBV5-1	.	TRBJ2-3	TGCGCCAGCAGCTTCCGTGGGCCGGAAAGCACAGATACGCAGTATTTT	CASSFRGPESTDTQYF
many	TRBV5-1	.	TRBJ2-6	TGCGCCAGCAGCTTGGACCTCTCTGGGGCCAACGTCCTGACTTTC	CASSLDLSGANVLTF
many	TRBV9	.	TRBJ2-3	TGTGCCAGCAGCGTAGATGGAGATACGCAGTATTTT	CASSVDGDTQYF
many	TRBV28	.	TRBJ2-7	TGTGCCAGCAGCTGGAACGCGGAGTACGAGCAGTACTTC	CASSWNAEYEQYF
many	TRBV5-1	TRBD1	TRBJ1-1	TGCGCCAGCAGCAGGAAAGATGGGACAGGGGGTAAGAACACTGAAGCTTTCTTT	CASSRKDGTGGKNTEAFF
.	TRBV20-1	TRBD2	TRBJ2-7	TGCAGTGCTATCTCGGGGGGGTCCTACGAGCAGTACTTC	CSAISGGSYEQYF
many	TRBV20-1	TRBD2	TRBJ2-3	TGCAGTGCTAGTCTTAGCGGGGACCTCACAGATACGCAGTATTTT	CSASLSGDLTDTQYF
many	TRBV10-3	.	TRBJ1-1	TGTGCCATCAAAAGGAGTTGGGCAGGGAAAAACACTGAAGCTTTCTTT	CAIKRSWAGKNTEAFF
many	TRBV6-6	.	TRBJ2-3	TGTGCCAGCAGTTACTTGGAACAGGGAGACACAGATACGCAGTATTTT	CASSYLEQGDTDTQYF
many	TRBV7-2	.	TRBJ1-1	TGTGCCAGCAGCTTAGTTCCGGCGGGAAACACTGAAGCTTTCTTT	CASSLVPAGNTEAFF
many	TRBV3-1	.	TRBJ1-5	TGTGCCAGCAGCCAAGAAACCAATCAGCCCCAGCATTTT	CASSQETNQPQHF
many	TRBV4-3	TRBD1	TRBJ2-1	TGCGCCAGCAGTCACCCAAGGGGACAGGGGATTAATGAGCAGTTCTTC	CASSHPRGQGINEQFF
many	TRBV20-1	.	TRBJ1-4	TGCAGTGCTAGACGGGGAGAAACTGAAAAACTGTTTTTT	CSARRGETEKLFF
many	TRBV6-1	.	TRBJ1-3	TGTGCCAGCGGTGACGAGGGTGGAAACACCATATATTTT	CASGDEGGNTIYF
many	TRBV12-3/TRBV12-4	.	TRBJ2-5	TGTGCCAGCAGTTTGCTGGGTGAGACCCAGTACTTC	CASSLLGETQYF
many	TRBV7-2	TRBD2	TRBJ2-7	TGTGCCAGCAGCTTAGCACTAGCGGGAGTATACGAGCAGTACTTC	CASSLALAGVYEQYF
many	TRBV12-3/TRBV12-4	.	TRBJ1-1	TGTGCCAGCAGTAGGGCAGGGGCTCGGAACACTGAAGCTTTCTTT	CASSRAGARNTEAFF
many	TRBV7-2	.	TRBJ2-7	TGTGCCAGCAGCACCGGGGCGAGGAACGAGCAGTACTTC	CASSTGARNEQYF
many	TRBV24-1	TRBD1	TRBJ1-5	TGTGCCACCAGTGCCGGGACAGCCAATCAGCCCCAGCATTTT	CATSAGTANQPQHF
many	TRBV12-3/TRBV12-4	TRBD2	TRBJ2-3	TGTGCCAGCAGTCCCGGACTAGCGGGAGCAGATACGCAGTATTTT	CASSPGLAGADTQYF
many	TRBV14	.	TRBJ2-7	TGTGCCAGCAGTCGGAGACCAGCGCCAACCTACGAGCAGTACTTC	CASSRRPAPTYEQYF